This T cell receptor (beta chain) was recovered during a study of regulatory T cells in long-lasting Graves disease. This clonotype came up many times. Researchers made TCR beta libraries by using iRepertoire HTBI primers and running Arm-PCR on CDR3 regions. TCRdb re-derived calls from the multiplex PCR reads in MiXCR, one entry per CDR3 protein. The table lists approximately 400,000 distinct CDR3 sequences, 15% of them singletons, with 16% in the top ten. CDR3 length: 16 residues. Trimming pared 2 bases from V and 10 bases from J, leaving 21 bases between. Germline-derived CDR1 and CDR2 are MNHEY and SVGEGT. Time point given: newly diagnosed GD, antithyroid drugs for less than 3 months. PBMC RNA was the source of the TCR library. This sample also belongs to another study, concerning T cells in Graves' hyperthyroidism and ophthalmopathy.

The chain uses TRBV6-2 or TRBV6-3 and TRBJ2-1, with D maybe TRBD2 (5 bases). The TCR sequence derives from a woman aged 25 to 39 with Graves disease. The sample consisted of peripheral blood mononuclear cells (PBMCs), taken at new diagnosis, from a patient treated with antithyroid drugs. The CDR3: CASSYSGRGVQREQFF. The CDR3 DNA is TGTGCCAGCAGTTACAGTGGGAGAGGCGTTCAGAGAGAGCAGTTCTTC.